The rows below give T cell receptor beta chains drawn from one sample of a study of T-cell memory formation after mild COVID-19. TCRdb re-called the 5' RACE reads with MiXCR, one entry per CDR3 protein. The sample carries around 390,000 distinct CDR3 sequences, about 17% recorded once. The material sequenced was PBMCs or a T cell subset sorted from them (not recorded which). These receptors came from a man aged 18 to 29 who had mild COVID-19 (a few samples of this study predate the infection). Cell type and time point are not known. The conserved cysteine and the conserved F or W are not part of the CDR3 here. The order of the fields is J gene, V gene, CDR3 length, CDR3 protein.

TRBJ2-1	TRBV5-1	13	ASSLSQRGTYEQF
TRBJ2-1	TRBV7-3	12	ASSSSGGAGEQF
TRBJ2-2	TRBV19	13	ASSMVDTRSGELF
TRBJ1-5	TRBV12-3/TRBV12-4	12	ASSLSGLYQPQH
TRBJ2-4	TRBV11-2	11	ASSSGAKNIQY
TRBJ2-5	TRBV12-3/TRBV12-4	12	ASSETGPQETQY
TRBJ2-2	TRBV7-2	15	ASSLAVTQGITGELF
TRBJ2-5	TRBV5-1	14	ASRPQQGAIGETQY
TRBJ2-1	TRBV11-1	13	ASSLVGSDSYEQF
TRBJ2-3	TRBV7-9	14	ASSLLTLVYTDTQY
TRBJ2-7	TRBV18	14	ASSPEETGGSYEQY
TRBJ2-7	TRBV7-9	12	ASSAREGAYEQY
TRBJ1-4	TRBV7-9	13	ASSIDTGANEKLF
TRBJ1-5	TRBV9	14	ASSVSGLGGDQPQH
TRBJ2-3	TRBV7-3	11	ASSLGALDTQY
TRBJ2-7	TRBV20-1	12	SATPIAGGYEQY
TRBJ2-1	TRBV9	13	ASSVDNQWTGRMV
TRBJ2-3	TRBV7-2	12	ASSSAAWADTQY
TRBJ2-2	TRBV11-2	14	ASSRSPGGHTGELF
TRBJ1-2	TRBV4-1	16	ASSQSSPSGAANYGYT
TRBJ2-5	TRBV6-5	12	ASSRDGLRETQY
TRBJ2-1	TRBV5-1	15	ASSALAGGPSVNEQF
TRBJ1-6	TRBV12-3/TRBV12-4	11	ASSGLQSSPLH
TRBJ2-7	TRBV5-1	10	ASSLAGGLQY
TRBJ1-5	TRBV12-3/TRBV12-4	16	ASSSGEGGTGRNQPQH
TRBJ1-4	TRBV7-2	13	ASSYQPGPNEKLF
TRBJ2-7	TRBV2	12	ASSPRGASYEQY
TRBJ1-6	TRBV20-1	13	SASIDSSYNSPLH